Given below is one T cell receptor beta chain in context. The entry originates in a study of T cells expressing NK-cell markers. From the 5' RACE reads, TCRdb lists one entry per CDR3 protein and no DNA. The table for this sample gives some 390,000 distinct CDR3 sequences. Germline V gene sequence: CDR1 MNHNY, CDR2 SVGAGI (reference sequence). The CDR3 is made up of 16 amino acids. This chain links TRBV6-6 with TRBJ2-6; as DNA is missing, the TRBD1 call by TCRdb cannot be tested. The receptor's source is a woman aged 45-65 years in good health. Material: blood T cells: a sorted CD56 or NKG2C T cell subset, CD4+ or CD8+ T cells, or bulk PBMC T cells (not recorded which). CDR3 sequence reads: CASSWGQPSGANVLTF.